What follows are 24 T cell receptor beta chains derived from one specimen sequenced in a study of T cells expressing NK-cell markers (dated by TCRdb to the early 2020s). Library preparation employed 5' RACE. Instrument on record: Illumina HiSeq 2000. TCRdb reprocessed the reads, reporting each CDR3 protein sequence once and no DNA. The sample has 550,000 to 600,000 distinct CDR3 sequences on record. The ten most abundant clones make up 3.5% to 4.5% of the sample. The sample taken for sequencing was blood T cells: a sorted CD56 or NKG2C T cell subset, CD4+ or CD8+ T cells, or bulk PBMC T cells (not recorded which). The receptors come from a man between 18 and 35 years old in good health. Donor details come from another sample of the same person, matched by shared clones.

The rearrangement uses TRBV7-8 and TRBJ2-5; the D gene TCRdb calls, TRBD1, cannot be checked with no DNA. The CDR3 has 15 residues. Germline CDR1 SGHVS, CDR2 FQNEAQ. CDR3 sequence reads: CASSLEGGPWQTQYF.

The J gene is TRBJ2-1, the V gene TRBV20-1; absent DNA, TCRdb's TRBD2 call cannot be checked. This CDR3 is built from 14 residues. CDR1 is DFQATT and CDR2 is SNEGSKA in the germline V gene (reference sequence). CDR3 loop: CSANLAGEFNEQFF.

The CDR3 loop is CASSQDLRTNTEAFF. This chain links TRBV3-1 with TRBJ1-1. CDR1 and CDR2 from the germline V gene are LGHDT and YNNKEL (reference sequence). This CDR3 is 15 amino acids long. Together with reference TRBV3-1 and TRBJ1-1, the CDR3 gives the full variable domain: DTAVSQTPKYLVTQMGNDKSIKCEQNLGHDTMYWYKQDSKKFLKIMFSYNNKELIINETVPNRFSPKSPDKAHLNLHINSLELGDSAVYFCASSQDLRTNTEAFFGQGTRLTVV.

The chain employs TRBV6-5 and TRBJ1-6. The CDR3 sequence is 14 residues long. The germline gives CDR1 MNHEY, CDR2 SVGAGI. CDR3: CASSYSRGGRPLHF.

The V gene is TRBV7-2, the J gene TRBJ2-1; TCRdb lists TRBD2, though no DNA is available to test this call. Per the germline V gene, CDR1 is SGHTA and CDR2 is FQGNSA. This CDR3 is built from 17 residues. Here the CDR3 reads CASSRIQGLGGYNEQFF.

The rearrangement joins TRBV5-1 to TRBJ2-5; the D call from TCRdb, TRBD1, cannot be confirmed without DNA. Germline-derived CDR1 and CDR2 are SGHRS and YFSETQ. The CDR3 contains 14 residues. CDR3 sequence reads: CASSQTGGEETQYF.

The rearrangement uses TRBV20-1 and TRBJ1-1; the TRBD1 assignment by TCRdb is unverifiable without DNA. The CDR3 runs to 13 residues. Looked up from germline, CDR1 is DFQATT and CDR2 is SNEGSKA (reference sequence). The CDR3 protein is CSAIGGVLSEAFF.

The gene calls are TRBV12-3 or TRBV12-4 and TRBJ2-7; TCRdb's assignment of TRBD1 cannot be checked, as there is no DNA. This CDR3 comprises 15 residues. The CDR3 here is CASSDPGQGDYEQYF.

The CDR3 spells CASSPPSLDTQYF. The rearrangement links TRBV12-3 or TRBV12-4 to TRBJ2-3; TCRdb lists TRBD2, though no DNA is available to test this call. The CDR3 is made up of 13 amino acids.

The chain couples TRBV12-3 or TRBV12-4 to TRBJ2-3; the D call of TRBD2 rests on TCRdb alone, since no DNA is present to check it. The CDR3 is 12 amino acids. The CDR3 is CASRLEAGNAYF.

The rearrangement links TRBV7-9 to TRBJ1-2; with no DNA, the TCRdb D assignment of TRBD1 cannot be verified. Per germline, CDR1 SEHNR and CDR2 FQNEAQ (reference sequence). CDR3 length equals 15 residues. The CDR3 loop is CASSPSTGVNYGYTF.

The V gene is TRBV12-3 or TRBV12-4, the J gene TRBJ2-1; TCRdb names TRBD2, which stays unverified in the absence of DNA. The CDR3 loop spans 13 amino acids. The chain's CDR3 is CASSSPGLKAQFF.

This chain joins TRBV7-2 and TRBJ2-5; TCRdb's D call of TRBD2 is untestable without DNA. CDR3 length: 15 residues. The germline V gene encodes CDR1 SGHTA and CDR2 FQGNSA. The CDR3 spells CASSRSGRATETQYF.

The gene calls are TRBV30 and TRBJ1-6. Looked up from germline, CDR1 is GTSNPN and CDR2 is SVGIG (reference sequence). CDR3 size: 13 residues. The CDR3 protein is CAWSMTRDSPLHF. The full variable domain, rest sourced from reference TRBV30 and TRBJ1-6, is SQTIHQWPATLVQPVGSPLSLECTVEGTSNPNLYWYRQAAGRGLQLLFYSVGIGQISSEVPQNLSASRPQDRQFILSSKKLLLSDSGFYLCAWSMTRDSPLHFGNGTRLTVT.

J is TRBJ2-3 and V is TRBV24-1; TCRdb outputs TRBD1, but without DNA this stays unchecked. The CDR3 sequence is 16 residues long. The V gene's germline CDR1 is KGHDR and CDR2 SFDVKD. CDR3 residues: CATSGGPPREADTQYF.

V usage is TRBV27 and J usage is TRBJ2-3; there is no DNA to check the TCRdb D call of TRBD2. The CDR3 loop spans 14 amino acids. Germline lookup yields CDR1 MNHEY and CDR2 SMNVEV (reference sequence). The CDR3 sequence is CASRGLAFADTQYF.

This chain joins TRBV27 and TRBJ2-5; as DNA is missing, the TRBD1 call by TCRdb cannot be tested. This CDR3 has 13 amino acids. Germline V gene sequence: CDR1 MNHEY, CDR2 SMNVEV (reference sequence). The CDR3 spells CASSHRGEETQYF.

This chain links TRBV5-1 with TRBJ2-1; absent DNA, TCRdb's TRBD1 call cannot be checked. The V gene's germline CDR1 is SGHRS and CDR2 YFSETQ. The CDR3 extends over 17 amino acids. The CDR3 here is CASSTLGTLSSYNEQFF.

The chain has TRBV7-9 and TRBJ2-4; TCRdb gives TRBD2 as the D gene, but with no DNA this cannot be confirmed. Germline CDR1 reads SEHNR; CDR2 reads FQNEAQ (reference sequence). The CDR3 totals 14 residues. CDR3 in amino acids: CASSPSGLGDIQYF.

The rearrangement links TRBV18 to TRBJ2-1; the D gene TCRdb calls, TRBD1, cannot be checked with no DNA. This CDR3 is 18 amino acids long. In germline, CDR1 is KGHSH, CDR2 LQKENI. The CDR3 protein is CASSPYQIGTKTDNEQFF.

The chain links TRBV27 to TRBJ1-5; the TCRdb call, TRBD1, lacks DNA for checking. Germline CDR1 MNHEY, CDR2 SMNVEV (reference sequence). This CDR3 comprises 15 residues. The CDR3 region is CASSLSRGGNQPQHF.

The rearrangement uses TRBV29-1 and TRBJ2-4; with no DNA, the TCRdb D assignment of TRBD1 cannot be verified. The CDR3 extends over 14 amino acids. Germline CDR1 SQVTM, CDR2 ANQGSEA. CDR3 protein: CSVEPDRGMNIQYF.

V is TRBV20-1 and J is TRBJ2-7; as DNA is missing, the TRBD1 call by TCRdb cannot be tested. The length of the CDR3 is 16 residues. Per the germline V gene, CDR1 is DFQATT and CDR2 is SNEGSKA (reference sequence). The CDR3 protein is CSARFNGGTRPYEQYF.

The J gene is TRBJ2-1, the V gene TRBV6-2 or TRBV6-3; TCRdb's D gene call, TRBD2, goes unchecked for lack of DNA. The CDR3 is made up of 16 amino acids. The V gene's germline CDR1 is MNHEY and CDR2 SVGEGT. CDR3 protein: CASSELAESSYNEQFF.